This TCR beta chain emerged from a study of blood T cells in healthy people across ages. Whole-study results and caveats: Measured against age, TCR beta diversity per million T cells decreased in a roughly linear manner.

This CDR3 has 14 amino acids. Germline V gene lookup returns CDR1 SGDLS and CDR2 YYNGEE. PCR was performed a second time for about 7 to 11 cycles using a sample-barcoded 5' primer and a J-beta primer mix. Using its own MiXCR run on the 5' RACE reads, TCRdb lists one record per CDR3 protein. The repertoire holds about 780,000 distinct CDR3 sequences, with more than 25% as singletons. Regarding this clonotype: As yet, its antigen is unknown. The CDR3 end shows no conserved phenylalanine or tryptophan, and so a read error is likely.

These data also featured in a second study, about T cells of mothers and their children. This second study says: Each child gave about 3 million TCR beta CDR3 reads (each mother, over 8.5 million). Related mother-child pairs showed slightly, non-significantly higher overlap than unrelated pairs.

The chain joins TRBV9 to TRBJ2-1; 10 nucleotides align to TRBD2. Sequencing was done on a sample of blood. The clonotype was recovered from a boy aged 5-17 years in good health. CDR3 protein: CAGSAGTSANEQFV. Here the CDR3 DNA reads TGTGCCGGCAGCGCCGGGACTAGCGCCAATGAGCAGTTCGTC.